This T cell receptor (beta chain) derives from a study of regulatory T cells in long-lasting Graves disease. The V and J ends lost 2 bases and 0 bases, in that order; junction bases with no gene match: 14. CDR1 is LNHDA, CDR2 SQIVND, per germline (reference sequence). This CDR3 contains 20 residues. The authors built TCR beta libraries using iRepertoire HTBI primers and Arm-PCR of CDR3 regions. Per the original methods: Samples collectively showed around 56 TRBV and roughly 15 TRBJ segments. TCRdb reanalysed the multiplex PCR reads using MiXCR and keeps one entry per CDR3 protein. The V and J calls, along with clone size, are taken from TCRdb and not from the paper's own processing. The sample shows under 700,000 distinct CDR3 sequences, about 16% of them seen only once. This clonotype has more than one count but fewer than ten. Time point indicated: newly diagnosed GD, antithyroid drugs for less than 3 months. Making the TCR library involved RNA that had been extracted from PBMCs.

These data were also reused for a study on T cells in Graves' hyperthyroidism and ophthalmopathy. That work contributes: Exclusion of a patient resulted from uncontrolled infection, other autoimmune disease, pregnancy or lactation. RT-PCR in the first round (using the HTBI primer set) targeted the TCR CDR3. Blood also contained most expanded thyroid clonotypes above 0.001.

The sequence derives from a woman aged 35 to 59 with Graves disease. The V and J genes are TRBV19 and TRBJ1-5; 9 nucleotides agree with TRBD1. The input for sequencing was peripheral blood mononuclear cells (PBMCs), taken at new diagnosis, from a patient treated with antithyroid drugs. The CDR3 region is CASSIYSTGGMIRSNQPQHF. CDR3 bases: TGTGCCAGTAGTATATATTCGACAGGGGGAATGATTCGTAGCAATCAGCCCCAGCATTTT.